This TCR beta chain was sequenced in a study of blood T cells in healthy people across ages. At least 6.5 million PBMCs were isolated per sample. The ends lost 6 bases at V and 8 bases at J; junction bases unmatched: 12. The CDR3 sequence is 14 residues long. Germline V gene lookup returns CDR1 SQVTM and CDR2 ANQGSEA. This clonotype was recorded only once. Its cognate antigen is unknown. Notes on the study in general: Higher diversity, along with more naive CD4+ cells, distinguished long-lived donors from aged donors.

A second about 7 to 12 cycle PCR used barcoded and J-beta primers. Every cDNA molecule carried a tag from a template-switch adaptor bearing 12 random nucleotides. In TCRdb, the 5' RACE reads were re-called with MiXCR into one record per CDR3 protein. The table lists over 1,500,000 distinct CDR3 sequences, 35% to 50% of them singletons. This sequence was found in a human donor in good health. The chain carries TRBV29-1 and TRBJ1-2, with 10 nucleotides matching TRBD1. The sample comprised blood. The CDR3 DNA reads TGCAGCGTAGAGTCGACAGGGGGCGGCGGAGGCTACACCTTC. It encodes CSVESTGGGGGYTF. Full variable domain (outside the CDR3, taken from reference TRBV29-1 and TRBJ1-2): SAVISQKPSRDICQRGTSLTIQCQVDSQVTMMFWYRQQPGQSLTLIATANQGSEATYESGFVIDKFPISRPNLTFSTLTVSNMSPEDSSIYLCSVESTGGGGGYTFGSGTRLTVV.